This TCR beta chain was captured in a study of T cells in Graves' hyperthyroidism and ophthalmopathy. Per the germline V gene, CDR1 is SGHTA and CDR2 is FQGNSA. CDR3 size: 14 residues. V dropped 1 base and J dropped 2 bases, with 9 bases sitting between them. TCR beta CDR3 regions were amplified from RNA. When the TCR CDR3 underwent first-round RT-PCR, the HTBI primer set was used. TCRdb ran MiXCR on the multiplex PCR reads and lists one entry per CDR3 protein. Found here are some 600,000 distinct CDR3 sequences, 46% of them singletons; the top ten hold 8% to 8.5%. V is TRBV7-2 and J is TRBJ2-7, with D perhaps matching TRBD2 (5 bases). Sequences were obtained from peripheral blood or thyroid tissue (not recorded which). The clonotype originates from a woman younger than 30 with Graves' hyperthyroidism. CDR3 in amino acids: CASSLGAEAYEQYF. CDR3 in DNA: TGTGCCAGCAGCTTAGGGGCGGAGGCCTACGAGCAGTACTTC.